Described below is a single T cell receptor beta chain sequence and its context. Its antigen remains unknown. This entry comes from a study of T-cell memory formation after mild COVID-19. This CDR3 has 15 residues. Per the germline V gene, CDR1 is GTSNPN and CDR2 is SVGIG (reference sequence). The V and J ends lost 0 bases and 1 base respectively, with 10 bases between them. Points from the study as a whole: CD4/CD8 balance held among clones contracting day 15 to 85, and later expanders leaned CD4+.

TCRdb processed the 5' RACE reads anew with MiXCR; each CDR3 protein has one entry. The table has around 450,000 distinct CDR3 sequences, 20% to 25% seen once. What was sequenced was PBMCs or a T cell subset sorted from them (not recorded which). The V call is TRBV30, the J call TRBJ1-5; D is ambiguous. The receptor's source is an adult woman who had mild COVID-19 (a few samples of this study predate the infection). Cell type and time point are not known. CDR3 sequence (DNA): TGTGCCTGGAGTGTAGGCTCCTTGAGCAATCAGCCCCAGCATTTT. Amino acids: CAWSVGSLSNQPQHF.